This T cell receptor (beta chain) was sequenced for a study of beta chain features in type 1 diabetes. Study in general: On cell yields, gender and age, patients and healthy donors were similar. General observations from the study: Compared to healthy donors, patients appeared to have naive, central memory and Treg TCRB repertoires that were more alike.

This clone was seen a few times. What it recognizes is unknown. The CDR3 length is 15 residues. Germline V gene sequence: CDR1 SGHTA, CDR2 FQGNSA. V lost 5 bases and J lost 7; bases outside the gene matches: 8. Sequencing targeted expressed TCRB transcripts, as all isolated RNA had been reverse transcribed. Naive, central memory and regulatory T cell samples averaged around 3.9 million immunoSEQ reads each. Sequencing used immunoSEQ multiplex PCR; TCRdb keeps in-frame clones, though not all of them. The profile shows roughly 150,000 clones, roughly 9% of them singletons. Sequencing input: central memory CD4+ T cells from blood. This chain links TRBV7-2 with TRBJ2-2; 9 bases align to TRBD1. This receptor was obtained from a young woman in good health. The CDR3 DNA reads as TGTGCCAGCAGCGTTACCGGGACAGGGAACGGGGAGCTGTTTTTT. It specifies CASSVTGTGNGELFF.